The 9 T cell receptor beta chains below come from one sample, sequenced in a study of molecular identifiers for immune sequencing clone quantification. TCRdb called the PCR reads again in MiXCR, with one record for every CDR3 protein. The sample includes about 630,000 distinct CDR3 sequences, 25% of them seen just once. Sequenced: naive CD8+ T cells from blood, with Jurkat cell RNA spiked in. Subset: FACS-sorted CD8+CD4-CCR7+CD45RA+ naive T cells. These receptors all stem from a human donor in good health. Some libraries in this study had Jurkat cell RNA spiked in.

This clonotype occurred many times. The chain combines TRBV6-5 with TRBJ1-1, with 7 bases matching TRBD1. Losses at the gene ends were 6 bases for V and 4 bases for J; bases not matched to a gene: 5. This CDR3 comprises 13 residues. Germline V gene sequence: CDR1 MNHEY, CDR2 SVGAGI. The CDR3 region is CASRVGGFTEAFF. The DNA for the CDR3 is TGTGCCAGCAGGGTAGGGGGCTTCACTGAAGCTTTCTTT.

The V gene is TRBV28, the J gene TRBJ2-7, with 12 bases matching TRBD1. The ends lost 4 bases at V and 1 base at J; junction bases unmatched: 11. The V gene's germline CDR1 is MDHEN and CDR2 SYDVKM. The CDR3 covers 18 residues. CDR3 protein: CASSSPGQGAFRSYEQYF. CDR3 DNA sequence: TGTGCCAGCAGTTCACCGGGACAGGGGGCTTTTCGGTCCTACGAGCAGTACTTC.

Ten or more counts support this clonotype. The chain carries TRBV28 and TRBJ2-2; 9 bases line up with TRBD1. This CDR3 contains 18 residues. Germline lookup yields CDR1 MDHEN and CDR2 SYDVKM. Unmatched junction bases numbered 10, after V lost 4 bases and J lost 1 base. CDR3 in amino acids: CASSSHRWDRENTGELFF. DNA of the CDR3: TGTGCCAGCAGTTCCCACCGATGGGACAGGGAGAACACCGGGGAGCTGTTTTTT.

Ten or more counts support this clonotype. The chain combines TRBV25-1 with TRBJ2-5, with D perhaps TRBD1 (5 bases). Between the trimmed V and J ends, which lost 6 bases and 1 base, there was a span of 15 bases. Germline V lookup: CDR1 MGHDK, CDR2 SYGVNS. The CDR3 is 15 residues long. The CDR3 protein is CASSPPPGAQETQYF. Here the CDR3 DNA reads TGTGCCAGCAGCCCCCCTCCTGGGGCCCAAGAGACCCAGTACTTC.

This clonotype has at least ten counts. The chain combines TRBV5-5 with TRBJ2-1; unclear D gene. CDR3 length: 14 amino acids. CDR1 is SGHKS, CDR2 YYEKEE, per germline (reference sequence). Deletions cut 4 bases from V and 0 bases from J, with 8 bases between. CDR3 nucleotides: TGTGCCAGCAGCCCAGAGAGCTCCTACAATGAGCAGTTCTTC. It encodes CASSPESSYNEQFF.

This clonotype was observed at least ten times. CDR3 residues: CASSSAGERGAVSGANVLTF. DNA for the CDR3: TGTGCCAGCAGCTCCGCCGGAGAGCGGGGGGCCGTGTCTGGGGCCAACGTCCTGACTTTC. V gene TRBV5-5 combines with J gene TRBJ2-6, with 9 bases that match TRBD2. The CDR3 covers 20 residues. With 3 bases clipped from V and 1 base from J, the junction kept 14 bases outside the gene matches. Per germline, CDR1 SGHKS and CDR2 YYEKEE (reference sequence).

This clonotype was detected ten times or more. The J gene is TRBJ2-5, the V gene TRBV6-6; 7 bases line up with TRBD1. J lost 4 bases, V lost 6 bases, and 5 bases had no gene match. The CDR3 consists of 13 residues. Germline loops: CDR1 MNHNY, CDR2 SVGAGI (reference sequence). CDR3 DNA sequence: TGTGCCAGCAGCACCGGGACAGTAGAGACCCAGTACTTC. Protein: CASSTGTVETQYF.

The gene calls are TRBV7-9 and TRBJ1-3; 10 positions agree with TRBD1. CDR1 is SEHNR and CDR2 is FQNEAQ in the germline V gene (reference sequence). The CDR3 has 17 amino acids. With V trimmed by 4 bases and J by 5 bases, 11 bases remained unmatched. CDR3 bases: TGTGCCAGCAGCTCTCCCGGAGAGACAGGGGGCAGAAACACCATATATTTT. Translation gives CASSSPGETGGRNTIYF.

V and J are TRBV6-5 and TRBJ2-1; tentatively, D is TRBD2 (5 bases). Germline V gene data show CDR1 as MNHEY and CDR2 as SVGAGI. Trimming took 7 bases from V and 4 from J, leaving 17 bases between them. This CDR3 spans 15 amino acids. CDR3 region: CASKRAGAEYNEQFF. The CDR3 coding sequence is TGTGCCAGCAAGAGGGCCGGTGCGGAGTACAATGAGCAGTTCTTC.